This T cell receptor beta chain was sequenced for a study of long-term antiretroviral therapy in people with HIV. Whole-study results and caveats: The data indicate that diversity increased after ART but remained below transplant donor controls. Controls exceeded HIV repertoires in CDR3 length range.

Trimming removed 5 bases at V and 7 bases at J, with 12 bases between. The germline V gene has CDR1 SGDLS and CDR2 YYNGEE. The CDR3 length is 13 residues. Sequencing used immunoSEQ v3.0 at survey level. Some clones are missing from TCRdb's copy, which holds only in-frame ones; the method was immunoSEQ multiplex PCR. The table includes about 44,000 clones, about 96% detected once. Concerning this clone itself: Its antigen is undetermined.

The source was unsorted PBMCs, collected 3.7 years after starting antiretroviral therapy. The receptor comes from a woman aged 45-65 years with HIV. The chain joins TRBV9 to TRBJ1-4, with D maybe TRBD1 (5 bases). For the CDR3, the DNA is TGTGCCAGCAGTCCTCAGAGGGGTGAAAAACTGTTTTTT. It translates to CASSPQRGEKLFF.